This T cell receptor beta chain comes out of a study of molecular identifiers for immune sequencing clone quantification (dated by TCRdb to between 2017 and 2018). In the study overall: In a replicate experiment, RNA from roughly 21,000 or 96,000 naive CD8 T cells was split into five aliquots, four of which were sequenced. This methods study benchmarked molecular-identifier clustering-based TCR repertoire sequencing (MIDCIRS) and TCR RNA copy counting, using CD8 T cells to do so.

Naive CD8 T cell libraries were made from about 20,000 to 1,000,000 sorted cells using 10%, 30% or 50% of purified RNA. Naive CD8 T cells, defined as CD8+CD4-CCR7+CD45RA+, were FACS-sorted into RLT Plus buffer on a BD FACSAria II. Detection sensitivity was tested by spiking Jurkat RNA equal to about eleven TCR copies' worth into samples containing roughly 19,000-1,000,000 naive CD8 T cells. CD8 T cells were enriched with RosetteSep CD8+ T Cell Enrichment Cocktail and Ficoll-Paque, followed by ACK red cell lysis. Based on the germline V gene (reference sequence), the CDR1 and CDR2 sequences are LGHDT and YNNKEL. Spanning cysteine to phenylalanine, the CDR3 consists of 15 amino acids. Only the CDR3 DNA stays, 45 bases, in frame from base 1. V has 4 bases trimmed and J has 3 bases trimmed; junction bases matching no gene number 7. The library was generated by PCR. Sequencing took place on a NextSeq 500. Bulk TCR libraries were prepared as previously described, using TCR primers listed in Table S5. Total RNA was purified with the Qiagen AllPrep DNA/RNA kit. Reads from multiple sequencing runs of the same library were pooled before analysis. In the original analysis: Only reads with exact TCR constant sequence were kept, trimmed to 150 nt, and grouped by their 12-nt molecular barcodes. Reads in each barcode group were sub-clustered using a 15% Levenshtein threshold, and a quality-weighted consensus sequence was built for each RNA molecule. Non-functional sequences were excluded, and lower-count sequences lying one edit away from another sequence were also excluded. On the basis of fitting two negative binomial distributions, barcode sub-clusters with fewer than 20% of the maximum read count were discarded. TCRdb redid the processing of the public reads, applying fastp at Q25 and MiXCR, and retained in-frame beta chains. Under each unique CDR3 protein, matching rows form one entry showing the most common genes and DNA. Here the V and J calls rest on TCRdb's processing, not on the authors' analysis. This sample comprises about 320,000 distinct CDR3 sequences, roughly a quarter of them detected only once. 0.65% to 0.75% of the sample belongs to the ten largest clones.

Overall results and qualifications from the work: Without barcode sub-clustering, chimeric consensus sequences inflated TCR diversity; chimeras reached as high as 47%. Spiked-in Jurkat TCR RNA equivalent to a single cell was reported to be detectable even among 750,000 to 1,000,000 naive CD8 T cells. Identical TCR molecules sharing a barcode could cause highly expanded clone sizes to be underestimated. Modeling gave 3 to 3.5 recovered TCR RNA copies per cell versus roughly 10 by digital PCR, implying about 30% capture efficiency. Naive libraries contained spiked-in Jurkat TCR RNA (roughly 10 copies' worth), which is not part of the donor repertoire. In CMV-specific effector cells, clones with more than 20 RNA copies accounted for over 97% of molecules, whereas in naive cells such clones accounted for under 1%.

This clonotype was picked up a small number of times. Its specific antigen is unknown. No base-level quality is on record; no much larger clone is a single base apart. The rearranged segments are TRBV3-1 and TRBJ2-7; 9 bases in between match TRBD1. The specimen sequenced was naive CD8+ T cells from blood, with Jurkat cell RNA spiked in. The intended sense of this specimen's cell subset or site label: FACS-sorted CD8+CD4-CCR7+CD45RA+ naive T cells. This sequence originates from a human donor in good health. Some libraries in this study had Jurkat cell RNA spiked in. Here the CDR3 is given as CASSRPGQGLYEQYF. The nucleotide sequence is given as TGTGCCAGCAGCCGGCCGGGACAGGGCCTCTACGAGCAGTACTTC.